This T cell receptor (beta chain) was captured by sequencing in a study of Ad26.COV2.S vaccination and SARS-CoV-2 variants. The wider study: Enrollment placed the donor in the COV1001 Ad26.COV2.S trial arm. Ad26.COV2.S was injected intramuscularly once or twice, 56 days apart.

Study observations and caveats: Non-spike TCR breadth did not differ much between vaccine and placebo recipients.

This CDR3 region has 16 residues. The germline V and J ends were trimmed by 2 bases and 0 bases, with 8 bases remaining between them. The germline V gene encodes CDR1 MRHNA and CDR2 SNTAGT. Treatment here: approximately 18 received Ad26.COV2.S at low or high dose, single or two shots; five or six received placebo; per-sample allocation not given. The study sampled participants on day 63 after the first vaccine or placebo injection. Measured with immunoSEQ multiplex PCR; TCRdb has only the in-frame clones, and not every one. The data show fewer than 900,000 clones, 89% seen once. To note about this clone: Its target is not known.

The receptor was isolated from a person aged 18-60 years who received the Ad26.COV2.S COVID-19 vaccine or a placebo. The specimen comprised peripheral blood, sampled in a trial of Ad26.COV2.S vaccine versus placebo. This sequence joins TRBV6-4 and TRBJ2-6; D remains ambiguous. As DNA, the CDR3 is TGTGCCAGCAGTGACCGGATAGGCTCTGGGGCCAACGTCCTGACTTTC. This gives the protein CASSDRIGSGANVLTF.